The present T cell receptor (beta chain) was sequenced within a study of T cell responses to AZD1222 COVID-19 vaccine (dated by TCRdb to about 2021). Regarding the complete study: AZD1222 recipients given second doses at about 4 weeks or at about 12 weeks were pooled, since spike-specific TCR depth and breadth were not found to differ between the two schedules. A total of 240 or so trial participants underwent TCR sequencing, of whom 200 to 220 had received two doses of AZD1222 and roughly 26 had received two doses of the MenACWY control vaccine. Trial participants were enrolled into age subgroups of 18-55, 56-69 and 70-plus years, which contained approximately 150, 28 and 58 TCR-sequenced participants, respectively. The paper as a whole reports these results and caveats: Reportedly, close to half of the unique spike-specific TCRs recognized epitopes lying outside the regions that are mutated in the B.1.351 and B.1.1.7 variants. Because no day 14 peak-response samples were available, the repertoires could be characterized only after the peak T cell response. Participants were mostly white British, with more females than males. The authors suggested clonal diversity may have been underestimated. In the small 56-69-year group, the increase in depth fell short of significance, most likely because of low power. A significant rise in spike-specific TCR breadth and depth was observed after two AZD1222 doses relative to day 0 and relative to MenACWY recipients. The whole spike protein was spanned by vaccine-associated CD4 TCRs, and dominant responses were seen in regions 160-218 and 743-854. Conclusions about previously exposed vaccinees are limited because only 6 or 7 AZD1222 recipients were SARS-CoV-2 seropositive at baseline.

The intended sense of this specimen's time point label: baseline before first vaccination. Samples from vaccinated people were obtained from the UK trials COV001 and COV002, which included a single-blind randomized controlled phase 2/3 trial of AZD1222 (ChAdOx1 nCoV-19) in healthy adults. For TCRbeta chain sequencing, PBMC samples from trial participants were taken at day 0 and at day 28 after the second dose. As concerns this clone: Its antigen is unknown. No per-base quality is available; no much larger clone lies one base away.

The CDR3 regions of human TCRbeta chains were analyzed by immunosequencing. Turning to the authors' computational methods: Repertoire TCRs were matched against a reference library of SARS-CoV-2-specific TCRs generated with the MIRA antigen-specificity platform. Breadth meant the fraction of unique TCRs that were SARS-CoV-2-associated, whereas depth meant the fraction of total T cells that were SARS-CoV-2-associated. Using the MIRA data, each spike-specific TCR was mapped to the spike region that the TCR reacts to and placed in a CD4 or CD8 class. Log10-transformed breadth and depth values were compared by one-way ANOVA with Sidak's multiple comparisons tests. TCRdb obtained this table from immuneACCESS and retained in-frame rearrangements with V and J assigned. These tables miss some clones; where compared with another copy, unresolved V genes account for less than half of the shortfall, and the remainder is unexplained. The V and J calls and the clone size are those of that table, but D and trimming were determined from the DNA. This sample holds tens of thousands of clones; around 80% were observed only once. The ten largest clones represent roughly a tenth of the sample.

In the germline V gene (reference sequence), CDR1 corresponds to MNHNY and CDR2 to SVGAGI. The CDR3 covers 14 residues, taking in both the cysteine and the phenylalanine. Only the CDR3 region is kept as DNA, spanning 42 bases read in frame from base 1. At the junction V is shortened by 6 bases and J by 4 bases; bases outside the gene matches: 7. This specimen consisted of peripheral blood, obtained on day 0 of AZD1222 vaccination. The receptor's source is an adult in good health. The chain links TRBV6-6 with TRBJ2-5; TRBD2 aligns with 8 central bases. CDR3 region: CASRTSGGRETQYF. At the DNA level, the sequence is TGTGCCAGCAGGACCAGCGGGGGTCGAGAGACCCAGTACTTC.